This T cell receptor beta chain was obtained from a study of vaccination effects on CD4 cells after COVID-19. Study at large: Relative to the second dose, post-vaccine samples were obtained a median of 72 days later.

Concerning this clone itself: Its cognate antigen is unknown.

The CDR3 is 13 residues long. V was pared by 4 bases and J by 8 bases, with 14 bases between. The data were produced by immunoSEQ multiplex PCR, yet TCRdb's version contains in-frame clones alone and is incomplete. Of some 22,000 clones listed, about 73% are singletons. Ahead of sequencing, the ViraFEST assay grew antigen-specific CD4+ T cells using viral peptide pools. CD4+ T cell isolation took place after approximately ten days of culture. The participants, recipients of two vaccine doses, got either BNT162b2 or mRNA-1273. Wells of roughly 1.9 million PBMC each were grown with 8.5 to 10 IU/ml IL-2 and approximately 10 ug/ml peptides.

V is TRBV12-3 or TRBV12-4 and J is TRBJ1-2, with D tentatively TRBD1 (5 bases). The specimen comprised CD4+ T cells from PBMCs cultured with SARS-CoV-2 spike peptides, sampled after COVID-19 vaccination. This clonotype was sampled from a human donor who received a COVID-19 vaccine. The chain's CDR3 is CASSSRELGGYTF. The DNA of the CDR3 is TGTGCCAGCAGTTCCAGGGAGTTAGGAGGCTACACCTTC.